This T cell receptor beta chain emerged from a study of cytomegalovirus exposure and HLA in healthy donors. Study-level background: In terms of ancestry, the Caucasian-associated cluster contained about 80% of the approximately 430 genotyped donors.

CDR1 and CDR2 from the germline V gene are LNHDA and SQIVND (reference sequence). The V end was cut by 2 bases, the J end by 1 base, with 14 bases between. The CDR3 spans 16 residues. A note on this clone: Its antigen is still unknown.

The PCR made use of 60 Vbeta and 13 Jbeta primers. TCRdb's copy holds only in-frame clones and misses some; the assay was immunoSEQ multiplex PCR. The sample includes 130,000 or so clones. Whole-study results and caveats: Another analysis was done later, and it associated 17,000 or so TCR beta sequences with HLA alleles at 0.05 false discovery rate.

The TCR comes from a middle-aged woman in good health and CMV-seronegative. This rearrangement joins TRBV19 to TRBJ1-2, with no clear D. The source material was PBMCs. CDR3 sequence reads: CASSIRQALFNYGYTF. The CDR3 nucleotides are TGTGCCAGTAGTATACGACAAGCTCTTTTTAACTATGGCTACACCTTC.